This T cell receptor beta chain was observed in a study of spatial heterogeneity in lung cancer. For the study at large: The study observed each unique TCR and UMI combination more than ten times on average in raw reads. Broader study findings: The study found ubiquitous expanded tumor TCRs in blood more at resection than follow-up.

About this clonotype: What it recognizes is unknown.

Time point specified: sample taken at primary tumor resection. Tumor, nontumor lung or frozen PBMC supplied whole RNA, sequenced without sorting. The donor group consisted of 72 patients who had untreated, early-stage non-small cell lung cancer. A unique molecular identifier was attached to every TCR cDNA molecule. TCRdb re-called the 5' RACE reads through MiXCR, storing one row per CDR3 protein. The data show over 10,000 distinct CDR3 sequences, approximately 14% seen once. Sequenced here: PBMCs, sampled at surgery. The origin of this receptor is a male donor with early-stage non-small cell lung cancer.

CDR3 coding DNA: TGTGCCAGCAGCCCCACATTTCAGGGGGGAGACTATGGCTACACCTTC. It encodes CASSPTFQGGDYGYTF. The chain joins TRBV11-2 to TRBJ1-2; TRBD1 agrees at 7 bases. The CDR3 consists of 16 residues. In germline, CDR1 is SGHAT, CDR2 FQNNGV. V was pared by 5 bases and J by 3 bases, with 12 bases of the junction left unmatched. Complete variable domain (other parts from reference TRBV11-2 and TRBJ1-2): EAGVAQSPRYKIIEKRQSVAFWCNPISGHATLYWYQQILGQGPKLLIQFQNNGVVDDSQLPKDRFSAERLKGVDSTLKIQPAKLEDSAVYLCASSPTFQGGDYGYTFGSGTRLTVV.